Listed below are T cell receptor beta chains from one sample, sequenced in a study of T cells after somatic rescue of genetic block. The method was immunoSEQ multiplex PCR; TCRdb's version includes in-frame clones alone and lacks a portion of them. This table holds 70,000 or so clones, around 90% found once. Specimen: peripheral blood mononuclear cells (PBMCs). These receptors were obtained from a man aged 35 to 55. Each CDR3 is given with its conserved first and last residue. The order of the fields is clone size, J gene, CDR3 length, V gene, D gene, CDR3 DNA, CDR3 protein. D genes are given only for firm matches. Only part of the rows carry a size: once, few, many, or a class if the clone is expanded.

abundance: .
j_gene: TRBJ2-5
len: 16
v_gene: TRBV7-7
d_gene: TRBD2
CDR3nt: TGTGCTAGCAGCTTAGAAGGTAGCGGGGCAGGTGAGACCCAGTACTTC
CDR3aa: CASSLEGSGAGETQYF

abundance: .
j_gene: TRBJ2-7
len: 13
v_gene: TRBV11-2
d_gene: .
CDR3nt: TGTGCCAGCAGCTTAGCCAGTTCCTACGAGCAGTACTTC
CDR3aa: CASSLASSYEQYF

abundance: .
j_gene: TRBJ2-1
len: 15
v_gene: TRBV5-4
d_gene: TRBD1
CDR3nt: TGTGCCAGCAGCTTGAGTCAGGGGGCTTACAATGAGCAGTTCTTC
CDR3aa: CASSLSQGAYNEQFF

abundance: .
j_gene: TRBJ2-5
len: 15
v_gene: TRBV7-2
d_gene: TRBD2
CDR3nt: TGTGCCAGCAGCTTAGTTAGCGGGGGTGGGGAGACCCAGTACTTC
CDR3aa: CASSLVSGGGETQYF

abundance: once
j_gene: TRBJ2-4
len: 13
v_gene: TRBV7-9
d_gene: .
CDR3nt: TGTGCCAGCAGCTTAGCGATCGGGGACATTCAGTACTTC
CDR3aa: CASSLAIGDIQYF

abundance: .
j_gene: TRBJ1-2
len: 14
v_gene: TRBV30
d_gene: .
CDR3nt: TGTGCCTGGAGAGAGGGGAACGCTAACTATGGCTACACCTTC
CDR3aa: CAWREGNANYGYTF

abundance: once
j_gene: TRBJ2-3
len: 16
v_gene: TRBV29-1
d_gene: .
CDR3nt: TGCAGCTTTGGTTTAGCGGAGTCAACTAGCACAGATACGCAGTATTTT
CDR3aa: CSFGLAESTSTDTQYF

abundance: .
j_gene: TRBJ2-7
len: 11
v_gene: TRBV7-2
d_gene: .
CDR3nt: TGTGCCAGCAGCGACCGCTACGAGCAGTACTTC
CDR3aa: CASSDRYEQYF

abundance: .
j_gene: TRBJ2-1
len: 13
v_gene: TRBV7-7
d_gene: .
CDR3nt: TGTGCTAGCAGCTTCGAAGGGGATAATGAGCAGTTCTTC
CDR3aa: CASSFEGDNEQFF

abundance: .
j_gene: TRBJ2-3
len: 16
v_gene: TRBV4-2
d_gene: TRBD2
CDR3nt: TGTGCCAGCAGCCAAGAGAGCACTAGCGGAGCTGATACGCAGTATTTT
CDR3aa: CASSQESTSGADTQYF

abundance: .
j_gene: TRBJ1-4
len: 15
v_gene: TRBV19
d_gene: .
CDR3nt: TGTGCCAGTAGTATAGGGGGAGTAAGGAGTGAAAAACTGTTTTTT
CDR3aa: CASSIGGVRSEKLFF

abundance: .
j_gene: TRBJ1-4
len: 14
v_gene: TRBV2
d_gene: TRBD1
CDR3nt: TGTGCCAGCAGTGAAGCCGGACAGGGGGGAAAACTGTTTTTT
CDR3aa: CASSEAGQGGKLFF

abundance: .
j_gene: TRBJ1-1
len: 14
v_gene: TRBV7-9
d_gene: .
CDR3nt: TGTGCCAGCAGGAGGTCGGCTGAGGGCACTGAAGCTTTCTTT
CDR3aa: CASRRSAEGTEAFF

abundance: .
j_gene: TRBJ1-2
len: 13
v_gene: TRBV28
d_gene: TRBD1
CDR3nt: TGTGCCAGCAGATGGACAGGGACCTATGGCTACACCTTC
CDR3aa: CASRWTGTYGYTF

abundance: .
j_gene: TRBJ1-3
len: 14
v_gene: TRBV6-6
d_gene: .
CDR3nt: TGTGCCAGCAACAGGGAAAACTCTGGAAACACCATATATTTT
CDR3aa: CASNRENSGNTIYF

abundance: few
j_gene: TRBJ2-7
len: 16
v_gene: TRBV5-4
d_gene: TRBD2
CDR3nt: TGTGCCAGCAGCAAGGGACTAGCGGGAGTTGGGTACGAGCAGTACTTC
CDR3aa: CASSKGLAGVGYEQYF

abundance: .
j_gene: TRBJ2-3
len: 19
v_gene: TRBV7-6
d_gene: TRBD2
CDR3nt: TGTGCCAGCAGCTTAAGAGTCGGGACTAGCGGGAGGGCCACAGATACGCAGTATTTT
CDR3aa: CASSLRVGTSGRATDTQYF

abundance: .
j_gene: TRBJ2-5
len: 15
v_gene: TRBV7-2
d_gene: TRBD2
CDR3nt: TGTGCCAGCAGCTTATATACTAGCGGGAGTGAGACCCAGTACTTC
CDR3aa: CASSLYTSGSETQYF

abundance: once
j_gene: TRBJ2-7
len: 15
v_gene: TRBV5-5
d_gene: .
CDR3nt: TGTGCCAGCAGCTCGGACCCTCCCGGGCTCTACGAGCAGTACTTC
CDR3aa: CASSSDPPGLYEQYF

abundance: once
j_gene: TRBJ1-2
len: 13
v_gene: TRBV6-5
d_gene: .
CDR3nt: TGTGCCAGCACTGCCCAGAGGGGCTATGGCTACACCTTC
CDR3aa: CASTAQRGYGYTF

abundance: .
j_gene: TRBJ2-3
len: 14
v_gene: TRBV6-5
d_gene: TRBD2
CDR3nt: TGTGCCACCGGGACTAGCGGGAGTCGGGATACGCAGTATTTT
CDR3aa: CATGTSGSRDTQYF

abundance: .
j_gene: TRBJ2-7
len: 13
v_gene: TRBV6-5
d_gene: .
CDR3nt: TGTGCCAGCAGTTACCGGGGCAGAATTGAGCAGTACTTC
CDR3aa: CASSYRGRIEQYF

abundance: .
j_gene: TRBJ2-5
len: 17
v_gene: TRBV7-2
d_gene: TRBD2
CDR3nt: TGTGCCAGCAGCTCCCAGGTGTTTAGCGGGACCGCCGAGACCCAGTACTTC
CDR3aa: CASSSQVFSGTAETQYF

abundance: .
j_gene: TRBJ1-4
len: 16
v_gene: TRBV28
d_gene: TRBD1
CDR3nt: TGTGCCAGCAGTGTGAGACAGGGTAGCGGTAATGAAAAACTGTTTTTT
CDR3aa: CASSVRQGSGNEKLFF

abundance: .
j_gene: TRBJ1-2
len: 17
v_gene: TRBV7-9
d_gene: .
CDR3nt: TGTGCCAGCAGCGGAGGGGCCACAGGGATGTATAACTATGGCTACACCTTC
CDR3aa: CASSGGATGMYNYGYTF

abundance: .
j_gene: TRBJ1-1
len: 14
v_gene: TRBV5-1
d_gene: .
CDR3nt: TGCGCCAGCAGCTTAGAGGACGGAAATACTGAAGCTTTCTTT
CDR3aa: CASSLEDGNTEAFF

abundance: .
j_gene: TRBJ2-7
len: 15
v_gene: TRBV16
d_gene: TRBD2
CDR3nt: TGTGCCAGCAGCCTCACCGGGACTAGCGGCTACGAGCAGTACTTC
CDR3aa: CASSLTGTSGYEQYF

abundance: .
j_gene: TRBJ2-3
len: 15
v_gene: TRBV2
d_gene: TRBD2
CDR3nt: TGTGCCAGCAGAAAGGAGACTAGCGGTTATTATACGCAGTATTTT
CDR3aa: CASRKETSGYYTQYF

abundance: once
j_gene: TRBJ1-3
len: 15
v_gene: TRBV5-4
d_gene: .
CDR3nt: TGTGCCAGCAGCAGGTGGGAGAGCTCTGGAAACACCATATATTTT
CDR3aa: CASSRWESSGNTIYF

abundance: .
j_gene: TRBJ2-7
len: 15
v_gene: TRBV7-3
d_gene: .
CDR3nt: TGTGCCAGCAGCTCCGTTGGAAGGGTCTCCTACGAGCAGTACTTC
CDR3aa: CASSSVGRVSYEQYF

abundance: .
j_gene: TRBJ1-6
len: 18
v_gene: TRBV5-1
d_gene: .
CDR3nt: TGCGCCAGCAGCTTGAACGTCAGGGACACATCCTATAATTCACCCCTCCACTTT
CDR3aa: CASSLNVRDTSYNSPLHF

abundance: .
j_gene: TRBJ2-5
len: 15
v_gene: TRBV28
d_gene: .
CDR3nt: TGTGCCAGCAGTAGCCACAGGGTAGAGCAAGAGACCCAGTACTTC
CDR3aa: CASSSHRVEQETQYF

abundance: .
j_gene: TRBJ1-2
len: 12
v_gene: TRBV2
d_gene: TRBD1
CDR3nt: TGTGCCAGGGGGACAGGTTCGGGTGGCTACACCTTC
CDR3aa: CARGTGSGGYTF

abundance: .
j_gene: TRBJ2-7
len: 15
v_gene: TRBV28
d_gene: TRBD1
CDR3nt: TGTGCCAGCAGTCCCCGGGACAGGCCCCGCTCCGAGCAGTACTTC
CDR3aa: CASSPRDRPRSEQYF

abundance: once
j_gene: TRBJ2-7
len: 14
v_gene: TRBV18
d_gene: TRBD1
CDR3nt: TGTGCCAGCTCTCAACAGGGGGCCTCCTACGAGCAGTACTTC
CDR3aa: CASSQQGASYEQYF

abundance: .
j_gene: TRBJ2-3
len: 14
v_gene: TRBV9
d_gene: .
CDR3nt: TGTGCCAGCAGCCTAGGCAGCGCTGGCGATACGCAGTATTTT
CDR3aa: CASSLGSAGDTQYF

abundance: .
j_gene: TRBJ2-7
len: 11
v_gene: TRBV5-1
d_gene: .
CDR3nt: TGCGCCAGCAGCTTGGAAGGGGAGCAGTACTTC
CDR3aa: CASSLEGEQYF

abundance: once
j_gene: TRBJ2-1
len: 12
v_gene: TRBV6-5
d_gene: TRBD1
CDR3nt: TGTGCCAGCAGTTCCAGGACAGGAACGTGGTTCTTC
CDR3aa: CASSSRTGTWFF

abundance: .
j_gene: TRBJ1-5
len: 15
v_gene: TRBV27
d_gene: .
CDR3nt: TGTGCCAGCAGTCCCCTTTATCGGGGACTTCAGCCCCAGCATTTT
CDR3aa: CASSPLYRGLQPQHF

abundance: .
j_gene: TRBJ1-2
len: 10
v_gene: TRBV21-1
d_gene: .
CDR3nt: TGTGCCAGCAGCAAAGTACGGAGCCCCTTC
CDR3aa: CASSKVRSPF

abundance: .
j_gene: TRBJ2-3
len: 13
v_gene: TRBV9
d_gene: .
CDR3nt: TGTGCCAGCAGCGTAGAGACGCCAGATACGCAGTATTTT
CDR3aa: CASSVETPDTQYF

abundance: once
j_gene: TRBJ1-6
len: 16
v_gene: TRBV28
d_gene: .
CDR3nt: TGTGCCAGCAGTTTACGTCGCCAGGGGAATAATTCACCCCTCCACTTT
CDR3aa: CASSLRRQGNNSPLHF

abundance: .
j_gene: TRBJ1-5
len: 15
v_gene: TRBV5-4
d_gene: .
CDR3nt: TGTGCCAGCAGCTTAGGAGGGGTCGGCAATCAGCCCCAGCATTTT
CDR3aa: CASSLGGVGNQPQHF

abundance: .
j_gene: TRBJ2-3
len: 15
v_gene: TRBV30
d_gene: .
CDR3nt: TGTGCCTGGAGTCGGACGTCAGTTAGCACAGATACGCAGTATTTT
CDR3aa: CAWSRTSVSTDTQYF

abundance: .
j_gene: TRBJ2-3
len: 15
v_gene: TRBV29-1
d_gene: .
CDR3nt: TGCAGCGTTGAGGTTGAAGGGGGGTGGGTAGATACGCAGTATTTT
CDR3aa: CSVEVEGGWVDTQYF

abundance: .
j_gene: TRBJ1-2
len: 16
v_gene: TRBV4-1
d_gene: .
CDR3nt: TGCGCCAGCAGCCAAGGGGACCGGACTATTAACTATGGCTACACCTTC
CDR3aa: CASSQGDRTINYGYTF